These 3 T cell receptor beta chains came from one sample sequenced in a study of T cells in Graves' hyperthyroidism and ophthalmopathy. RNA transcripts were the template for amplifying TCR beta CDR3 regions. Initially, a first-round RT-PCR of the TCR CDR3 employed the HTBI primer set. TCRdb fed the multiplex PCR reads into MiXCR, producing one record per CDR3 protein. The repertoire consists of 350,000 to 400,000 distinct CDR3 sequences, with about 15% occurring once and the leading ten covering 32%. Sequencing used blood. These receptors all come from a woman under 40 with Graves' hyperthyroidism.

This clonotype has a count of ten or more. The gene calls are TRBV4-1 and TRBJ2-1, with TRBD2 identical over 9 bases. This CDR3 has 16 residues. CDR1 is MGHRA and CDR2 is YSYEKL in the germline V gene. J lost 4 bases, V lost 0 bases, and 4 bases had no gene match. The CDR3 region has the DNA TGCGCCAGCAGCCAAGATCTCAGCGGGAGGTACAATGAGCAGTTCTTC. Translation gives CASSQDLSGRYNEQFF.

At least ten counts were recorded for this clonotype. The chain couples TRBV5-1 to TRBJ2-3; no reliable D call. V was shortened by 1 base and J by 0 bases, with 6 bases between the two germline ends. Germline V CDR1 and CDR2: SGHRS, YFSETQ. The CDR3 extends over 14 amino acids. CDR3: CASSLMRSTDTQYF. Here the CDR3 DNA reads TGCGCCAGCAGCTTGATGAGGAGCACAGATACGCAGTATTTT.

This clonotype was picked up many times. This chain's CDR3 is CASSVVAGRGNEQFF. CDR3 DNA sequence: TGTGCCAGCAGCGTAGTGGCGGGAAGAGGCAATGAGCAGTTCTTC. This chain links TRBV9 with TRBJ2-1, with D tentatively TRBD2 (6 bases). From germline, CDR1 is SGDLS and CDR2 YYNGEE. The CDR3 sequence is 15 residues long. Trimming pared 0 bases from V and 6 bases from J, leaving 13 bases between.